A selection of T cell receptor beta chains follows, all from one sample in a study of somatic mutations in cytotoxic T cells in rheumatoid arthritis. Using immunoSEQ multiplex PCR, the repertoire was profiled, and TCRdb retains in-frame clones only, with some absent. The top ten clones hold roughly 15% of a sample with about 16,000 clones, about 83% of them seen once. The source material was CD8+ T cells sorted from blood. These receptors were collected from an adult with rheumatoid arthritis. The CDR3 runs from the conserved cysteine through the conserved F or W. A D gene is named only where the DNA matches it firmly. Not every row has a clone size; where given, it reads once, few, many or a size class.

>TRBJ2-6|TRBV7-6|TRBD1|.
CASSRTDRAGANVLTF
TGTGCCAGCAGCCGCACCGACAGGGCTGGGGCCAACGTCCTGACTTTC
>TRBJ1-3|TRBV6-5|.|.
CASTRAGHSGNTIYF
TGTGCCAGCACTCGAGCAGGGCACTCTGGAAACACCATATATTTT
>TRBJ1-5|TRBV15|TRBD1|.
CATSPTGRSNQPQHF
TGTGCCACCAGTCCGACAGGGCGTAGCAATCAGCCCCAGCATTTT
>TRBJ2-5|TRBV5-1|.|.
CASSLAGRTVPETQYF
TGCGCCAGCAGCTTGGCCGGTCGGACGGTCCCGGAGACCCAGTACTTC
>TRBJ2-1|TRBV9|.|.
CASGPGTLYNEQFF
TGTGCCAGCGGCCCCGGGACCTTATACAATGAGCAGTTCTTC
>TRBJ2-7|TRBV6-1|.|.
CASTQRGWGEQYF
TGTGCCAGCACCCAGCGAGGCTGGGGCGAGCAGTACTTC
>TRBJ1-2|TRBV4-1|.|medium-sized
CASSQDTRNYTF
TGCGCCAGCAGCCAAGATACCAGAAACTACACCTTC
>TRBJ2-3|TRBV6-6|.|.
CASSYVSDTQYF
TGTGCCAGCAGTTACGTCTCAGATACGCAGTATTTT
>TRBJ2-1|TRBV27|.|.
CASSLPGNEQFF
TGTGCCAGCAGTTTACCCGGAAATGAGCAGTTCTTC
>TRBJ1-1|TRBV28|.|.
CASSFPGLTEAFF
TGTGCCAGCAGTTTCCCGGGACTCACTGAAGCTTTCTTT
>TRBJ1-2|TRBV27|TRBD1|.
CASSPSEGAGGGYTF
TGTGCCAGCAGTCCCTCAGAGGGGGCGGGCGGAGGCTACACCTTC
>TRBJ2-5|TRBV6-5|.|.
CASSYRSPGHPETQYF
TGTGCCAGCAGTTACCGGTCCCCGGGACACCCAGAGACCCAGTACTTC
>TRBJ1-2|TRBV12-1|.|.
CASSDTRGWCGYTF
TGTGCCAGCAGCGATACCAGGGGATGGTGTGGCTACACCTTC
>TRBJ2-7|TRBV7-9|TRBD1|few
CASDRGTYEQYF
TGTGCCAGCGACAGGGGAACCTACGAGCAGTACTTC
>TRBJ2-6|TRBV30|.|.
CAQRSSGANVLTF
TGTGCCCAGCGGAGCTCTGGGGCCAACGTCCTGACTTTC
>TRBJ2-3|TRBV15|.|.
CATRPGTLIFDTQYF
TGTGCCACCAGGCCCGGGACACTGATTTTTGATACGCAGTATTTT
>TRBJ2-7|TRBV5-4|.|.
CASSLTSYEQYF
TGTGCCAGCAGCTTAACTAGCTACGAGCAGTACTTC
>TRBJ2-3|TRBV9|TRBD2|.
CASSVGAGEFTDTQYF
TGTGCCAGCAGCGTAGGGGCGGGGGAGTTCACAGATACGCAGTATTTT